These 6 T cell receptor beta chains were sequenced from one sample in a study of shared clonotypes between healthy human individuals. Sequencing was performed with immunoSEQ multiplex PCR; in TCRdb, only in-frame clones are kept and a portion is missing. This table holds 400,000 to 550,000 clones, 70% to 85% found once. The material sequenced was PBMCs. The receptors derive from a woman aged 40 to 55 in good health. Some clones in this sample may be carry-over from other donors' samples.

The V and J genes are TRBV10-2 and TRBJ2-1; a weak D match, TRBD2 (5 bases). Germline V gene sequence: CDR1 WSHSY, CDR2 SAAADI. The CDR3 spans 13 residues. V was clipped by 10 bases and J by 0 bases, with 10 bases between them. CDR3 region: CATRTGSYNEQFF. The CDR3 nucleotides are TGCGCCACCCGGACTGGCTCCTACAATGAGCAGTTCTTC.

The genes are TRBV29-1 and TRBJ2-5; 8 bases fit TRBD2. The CDR3 is made up of 11 amino acids. Looked up from germline, CDR1 is SQVTM and CDR2 is ANQGSEA. Germline trimming cut 7 bases from V and 5 bases from J; bases unmatched to any gene: 3. The CDR3 reads CSGQRGETQYF. The CDR3 DNA reads TGCAGCGGACAGCGGGGGGAGACCCAGTACTTC.

This clone showed up just once. This chain uses TRBV18 with TRBJ1-1; D not certain. Germline V lookup: CDR1 KGHSH, CDR2 LQKENI. CDR3 length: 15 amino acids. V was clipped by 3 bases and J by 1 base, with 12 bases between them. The CDR3 here is CASSPQAAWNTEAFF. The CDR3 DNA reads TGTGCCAGCTCACCCCAAGCAGCATGGAACACTGAAGCTTTCTTT.

This chain links TRBV2 with TRBJ2-2; 10 bases are shared with TRBD2. Looked up from germline, CDR1 is SNHLY and CDR2 is FYNNEI. J lost 4 bases, V lost 6 bases, and 5 bases had no gene match. The CDR3 totals 15 residues. This chain's CDR3 is CASRGPSGSTGELFF. The CDR3 nucleotides are TGTGCCAGCAGGGGGCCTAGCGGGAGCACCGGGGAGCTGTTTTTT.

The rearrangement joins TRBV27 to TRBJ2-7; no definite D call. The length of the CDR3 is 11 residues. CDR1 and CDR2 (germline): MNHEY, SMNVEV (reference sequence). V shed 5 bases and J shed 3 bases, with 5 bases lying between them. This CDR3 is CASSLIYEQYF. In DNA, the CDR3 is TGTGCCAGCAGTCTAATCTACGAGCAGTACTTC.

This clone was seen once. This chain uses TRBV6-5 with TRBJ1-1; D is uncertain. V lost 6 bases and J lost 1, with 15 bases in between. Germline V lookup: CDR1 MNHEY, CDR2 SVGAGI. The CDR3 runs 15 residues. CDR3 protein: CASSSPAGENTEAFF. The CDR3 nucleotides are TGTGCCAGCAGCTCACCGGCCGGAGAGAACACTGAAGCTTTCTTT.